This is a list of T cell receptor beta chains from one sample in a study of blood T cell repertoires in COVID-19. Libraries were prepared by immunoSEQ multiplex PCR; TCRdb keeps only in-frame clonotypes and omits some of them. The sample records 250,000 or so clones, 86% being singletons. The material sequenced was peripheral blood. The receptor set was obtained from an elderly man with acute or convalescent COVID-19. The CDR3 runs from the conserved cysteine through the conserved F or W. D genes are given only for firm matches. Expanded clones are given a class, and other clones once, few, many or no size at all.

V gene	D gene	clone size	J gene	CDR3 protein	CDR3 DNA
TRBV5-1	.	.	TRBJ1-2	CASSLRTDYGYTF	TGCGCCAGCAGCTTAAGGACTGACTATGGCTACACCTTC
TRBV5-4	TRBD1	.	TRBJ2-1	CASSSGTGTMLEQFF	TGTGCCAGCAGTTCCGGGACAGGGACAATGCTGGAGCAGTTCTTC
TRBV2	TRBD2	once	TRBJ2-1	CASRRRSQSGLTGGDEQFF	TGTGCCAGCAGAAGGAGGTCGCAGTCGGGACTCACCGGGGGGGATGAGCAGTTCTTC
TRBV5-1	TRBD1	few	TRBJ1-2	CASSLGQGSGYTF	TGCGCCAGCAGCTTGGGACAGGGTTCTGGCTACACCTTC
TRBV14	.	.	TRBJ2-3	CASSSWGLSSTDTQYF	TGTGCCAGCAGCTCTTGGGGCCTTTCTAGCACAGATACGCAGTATTTT
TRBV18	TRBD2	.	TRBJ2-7	CASSPFWTSGSSEQYF	TGTGCCAGCTCACCGTTCTGGACTAGCGGGAGTAGTGAGCAGTACTTC
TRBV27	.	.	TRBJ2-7	CASSLQGFSYEQYF	TGTGCCAGCAGTTTACAGGGATTCTCCTACGAGCAGTACTTC
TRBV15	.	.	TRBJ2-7	CATSRPDSSYEQYF	TGTGCCACCAGCAGACCTGACAGTTCCTACGAGCAGTACTTC
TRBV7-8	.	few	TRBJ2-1	CASSLGTASGWNEQFF	TGTGCCAGCAGCTTAGGGACTGCCTCGGGATGGAATGAGCAGTTCTTC
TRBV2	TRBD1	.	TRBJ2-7	CASREQGPTYEQYF	TGTGCCAGCAGAGAACAGGGGCCCACCTACGAGCAGTACTTC
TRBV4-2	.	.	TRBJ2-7	CASSHPSGYEQYF	TGTGCCAGCAGCCACCCCTCAGGCTACGAGCAGTACTTC
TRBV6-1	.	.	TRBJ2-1	CASSESYNEQFF	TGTGCCAGCAGTGAATCTTACAATGAGCAGTTCTTC
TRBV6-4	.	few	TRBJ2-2	CASTGSPGTGELFF	TGTGCCAGCACCGGGAGCCCTGGCACCGGGGAGCTGTTTTTT
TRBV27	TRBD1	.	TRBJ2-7	CASSLMPTGAQSYEQYF	TGTGCCAGCAGTTTAATGCCGACAGGGGCGCAGTCCTACGAGCAGTACTTC
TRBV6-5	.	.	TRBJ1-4	CASRPRGGLNEKLFF	TGTGCCAGCAGACCTAGGGGGGGTCTGAATGAAAAACTGTTTTTT
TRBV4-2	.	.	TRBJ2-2	CASSQGGGKLTGELFF	TGTGCCAGCAGCCAAGGAGGAGGAAAGTTAACCGGGGAGCTGTTTTTT
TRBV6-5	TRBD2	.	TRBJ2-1	CASRTLAGGGNEQFF	TGTGCCAGCAGGACCCTAGCGGGGGGAGGAAATGAGCAGTTCTTC
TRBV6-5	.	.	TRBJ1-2	CASSRAAGLGGYTF	TGTGCCAGTTCCAGGGCGGCAGGCCTTGGAGGCTACACCTTC
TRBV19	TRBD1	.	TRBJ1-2	CASTKTDRGGYGYTF	TGTGCCAGTACTAAAACGGACAGGGGAGGCTATGGCTACACCTTC
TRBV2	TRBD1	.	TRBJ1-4	CASSETGWSEKLFF	TGTGCCAGCAGCGAGACAGGGTGGAGTGAAAAACTGTTTTTT
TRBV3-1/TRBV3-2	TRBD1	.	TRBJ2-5	CASSQENRGGLGETQYF	TGTGCCAGCAGCCAGGAAAACAGGGGCGGCTTAGGAGAGACCCAGTACTTC
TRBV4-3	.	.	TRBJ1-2	CASSFSQAGGLNYGYTF	TGCGCCAGCAGCTTTTCCCAGGCGGGGGGACTCAACTATGGCTACACCTTC
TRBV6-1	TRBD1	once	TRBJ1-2	CASSEVEGARGYTF	TGTGCCAGCAGTGAAGTGGAGGGGGCGCGGGGCTACACCTTC
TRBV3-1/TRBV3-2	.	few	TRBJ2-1	CASSQDQALDEQFF	TGTGCCAGCAGCCAAGATCAAGCTCTGGATGAGCAGTTCTTC
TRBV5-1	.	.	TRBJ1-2	CASSLALGGQEGYTF	TGCGCCAGCAGCTTGGCCTTAGGAGGTCAGGAAGGCTACACCTTC
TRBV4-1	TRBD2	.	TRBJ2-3	CASSQASGAPDTQYF	TGCGCCAGCAGCCAAGCTAGCGGGGCCCCAGATACGCAGTATTTT
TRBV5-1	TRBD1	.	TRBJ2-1	CASSLGQGISDEQFF	TGCGCCAGCAGCTTGGGACAGGGAATTTCAGATGAGCAGTTCTTC
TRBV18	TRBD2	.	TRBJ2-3	CASSPTAGGGTDTQYF	TGTGCCAGCTCACCAACAGCGGGGGGGGGCACAGATACGCAGTATTTT
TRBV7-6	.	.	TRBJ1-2	CASSLDQGWSYGYTF	TGTGCCAGCAGCTTAGATCAGGGTTGGAGCTATGGCTACACCTTC
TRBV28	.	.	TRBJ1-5	CATISAGVSDQPQHF	TGTGCCACCATCTCCGCAGGGGTATCGGATCAGCCCCAGCATTTT
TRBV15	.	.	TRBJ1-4	CATSRGRGVSNEKLFF	TGTGCCACCAGCAGAGGTCGAGGAGTAAGCAATGAAAAACTGTTTTTT
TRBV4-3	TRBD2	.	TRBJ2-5	CASSQDWRTSGQKTQYF	TGCGCCAGCAGCCAAGATTGGCGGACTAGCGGTCAGAAGACCCAGTACTTC
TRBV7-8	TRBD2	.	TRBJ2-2	CASSSSLAVNTGELFF	TGTGCCAGCAGCTCCTCACTAGCGGTGAACACCGGGGAGCTGTTTTTT
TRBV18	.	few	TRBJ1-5	CASSRSEGGNQPQHF	TGTGCCAGCTCACGATCGGAAGGGGGCAATCAGCCCCAGCATTTT
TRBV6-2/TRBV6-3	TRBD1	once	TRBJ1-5	CASSYSGTGGVISNQPQHF	TGTGCCAGCAGTTACTCTGGGACAGGGGGCGTTATTAGCAATCAGCCCCAGCATTTT
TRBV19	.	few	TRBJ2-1	CASKRSSYNEQFF	TGTGCCAGTAAAAGGAGCTCCTACAATGAGCAGTTCTTC
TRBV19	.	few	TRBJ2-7	CASSKTVVSDEQYF	TGTGCCAGTAGCAAGACAGTGGTCAGTGACGAGCAGTACTTC
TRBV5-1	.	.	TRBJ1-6	CASSPLVGGVNSPLHF	TGCGCCAGCAGCCCCCTTGTAGGAGGGGTAAATTCACCCCTCCACTTT
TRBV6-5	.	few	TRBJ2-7	CATGSNRVDPEQYF	TGTGCCACCGGATCAAACAGGGTAGACCCCGAGCAGTACTTC
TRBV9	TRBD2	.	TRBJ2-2	CASSVEVAGGPNTGELFF	TGTGCCAGCAGCGTAGAGGTAGCGGGAGGGCCGAACACCGGGGAGCTGTTTTTT
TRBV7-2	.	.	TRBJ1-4	CASAGQGNEKLFF	TGTGCCAGCGCTGGGCAGGGTAATGAAAAACTGTTTTTT
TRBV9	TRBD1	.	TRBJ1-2	CASSASRTGHGYGYTF	TGTGCCAGCAGCGCGTCACGGACAGGGCATGGCTATGGCTACACCTTC
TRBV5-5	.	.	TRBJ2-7	CASSLGLANSYEQYF	TGTGCCAGCAGCTTGGGGCTAGCGAACTCCTACGAGCAGTACTTC
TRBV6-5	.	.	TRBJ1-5	CASSLNFNQPQHF	TGTGCCAGCAGTTTGAACTTTAATCAGCCCCAGCATTTT
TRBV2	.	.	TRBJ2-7	CASSDLAGAYEQYF	TGTGCCAGCAGTGACCTGGCAGGGGCCTACGAGCAGTACTTC
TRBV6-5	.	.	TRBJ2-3	CASTYRYTQYF	TGTGCCAGCACCTACCGGTATACGCAGTATTTT
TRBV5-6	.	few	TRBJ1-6	CASSLTGNSPLHF	TGTGCCAGCAGCTTGACGGGGAATTCACCCCTCCACTTT
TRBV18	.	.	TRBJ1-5	CASSSSQGASINQPQHF	TGTGCCAGCTCATCTTCCCAGGGCGCAAGCATTAATCAGCCCCAGCATTTT